These T cell receptor beta chains were read from a single sample in a study of T cell changes during pregnancy in multiple sclerosis. Sequencing used immunoSEQ multiplex PCR; TCRdb keeps in-frame clones, though not all of them. The table records over 60,000 clones, 80% to 90% of them present only once. The material sequenced was peripheral blood, taken in the first trimester of pregnancy. Receptors were obtained from a female donor with multiple sclerosis, enrolled in a pregnancy study. Both conserved end residues are part of each CDR3. A D gene is named only where the DNA matches it firmly. Part of the rows lack a size; the others show once, few, many or a class for expanded clones.

clone size: NA; CDR3 length: 14; D gene: NA; V gene: TRBV2; J gene: TRBJ1-5; CDR3 protein: CASSEVTANQPQHF; CDR3 DNA: TGTGCCAGCAGTGAGGTGACTGCCAATCAGCCCCAGCATTTT
clone size: NA; CDR3 length: 16; D gene: TRBD2; V gene: TRBV18; J gene: TRBJ2-1; CDR3 protein: CASSPRLAGDGNEQFF; CDR3 DNA: TGTGCCAGCTCACCCCGACTAGCGGGAGATGGAAATGAGCAGTTCTTC
clone size: NA; CDR3 length: 16; D gene: TRBD2; V gene: TRBV5-4; J gene: TRBJ2-2; CDR3 protein: CASSSQLAVGAGELFF; CDR3 DNA: TGTGCCAGCAGCTCTCAACTAGCGGTAGGCGCCGGGGAGCTGTTTTTT
clone size: NA; CDR3 length: 15; D gene: TRBD1; V gene: TRBV5-1; J gene: TRBJ1-1; CDR3 protein: CASSWRAGTVTEAFF; CDR3 DNA: TGCGCCAGCAGCTGGAGGGCAGGGACAGTAACTGAAGCTTTCTTT
clone size: NA; CDR3 length: 17; D gene: NA; V gene: TRBV5-6; J gene: TRBJ2-2; CDR3 protein: CASSLHAGSGNTGELFF; CDR3 DNA: TGTGCCAGCAGCTTACATGCGGGGTCCGGGAACACCGGGGAGCTGTTTTTT
clone size: few; CDR3 length: 15; D gene: NA; V gene: TRBV9; J gene: TRBJ2-7; CDR3 protein: CASSVETASSYEQYF; CDR3 DNA: TGTGCCAGCAGCGTGGAGACGGCTAGCTCCTACGAGCAGTACTTC
clone size: NA; CDR3 length: 16; D gene: TRBD2; V gene: TRBV30; J gene: TRBJ2-1; CDR3 protein: CAWGRDYQSSYNEQFF; CDR3 DNA: TGTGCCTGGGGCCGGGACTACCAAAGCTCCTACAATGAGCAGTTCTTC
clone size: NA; CDR3 length: 14; D gene: NA; V gene: TRBV5-1; J gene: TRBJ2-7; CDR3 protein: CASSLGQSSYEQYF; CDR3 DNA: TGCGCCAGCAGCTTGGGACAAAGCTCCTACGAGCAGTACTTC
clone size: NA; CDR3 length: 14; D gene: NA; V gene: TRBV30; J gene: TRBJ1-1; CDR3 protein: CAWTSDFRGTEAFF; CDR3 DNA: NA
clone size: NA; CDR3 length: 17; D gene: TRBD1; V gene: TRBV27; J gene: TRBJ2-3; CDR3 protein: CASSLSHRGERRDTQYF; CDR3 DNA: TGTGCCAGCAGTTTATCCCACAGGGGGGAGAGGAGAGATACGCAGTATTTT
clone size: NA; CDR3 length: 13; D gene: NA; V gene: TRBV27; J gene: TRBJ2-7; CDR3 protein: CASSSRPLLEQYF; CDR3 DNA: TGTGCCAGCAGTTCCCGTCCCCTCCTCGAGCAGTACTTC
clone size: few; CDR3 length: 15; D gene: TRBD1; V gene: TRBV18; J gene: TRBJ1-2; CDR3 protein: CASSPPHWGQGGYTF; CDR3 DNA: TGTGCCAGCTCACCACCCCACTGGGGACAGGGTGGCTACACCTTC
clone size: NA; CDR3 length: 15; D gene: NA; V gene: TRBV7-9; J gene: TRBJ1-2; CDR3 protein: CASSLGWQGIYGYTF; CDR3 DNA: TGTGCCAGCAGCTTAGGTTGGCAGGGGATCTATGGCTACACCTTC
clone size: NA; CDR3 length: 14; D gene: NA; V gene: TRBV19; J gene: TRBJ1-1; CDR3 protein: CASSMGGPNTEAFF; CDR3 DNA: TGTGCCAGTAGTATGGGGGGGCCGAACACTGAAGCTTTCTTT
clone size: once; CDR3 length: 13; D gene: NA; V gene: TRBV11-3; J gene: TRBJ1-4; CDR3 protein: CASSFNVNEKLFF; CDR3 DNA: TGTGCCAGCAGCTTCAATGTGAATGAAAAACTGTTTTTT
clone size: NA; CDR3 length: 16; D gene: NA; V gene: TRBV19; J gene: TRBJ1-3; CDR3 protein: CASSIPGVYSGNTIYF; CDR3 DNA: TGTGCCAGTAGTATTCCAGGGGTCTACTCTGGAAACACCATATATTTT
clone size: NA; CDR3 length: 14; D gene: TRBD1; V gene: TRBV2; J gene: TRBJ2-2; CDR3 protein: CASGRQGNTGELFF; CDR3 DNA: TGTGCCAGCGGGAGACAGGGGAACACCGGGGAGCTGTTTTTT
clone size: NA; CDR3 length: 15; D gene: TRBD1; V gene: TRBV7-2; J gene: TRBJ1-1; CDR3 protein: CASSFGQGWNRGAFF; CDR3 DNA: TGTGCCAGCAGCTTTGGACAGGGATGGAACCGCGGAGCTTTCTTT
clone size: NA; CDR3 length: 13; D gene: NA; V gene: TRBV9; J gene: TRBJ1-2; CDR3 protein: CASSVGGVYGYTF; CDR3 DNA: TGTGCCAGCAGCGTAGGGGGGGTGTATGGCTACACCTTC
clone size: once; CDR3 length: 19; D gene: TRBD1; V gene: TRBV30; J gene: TRBJ1-1; CDR3 protein: CAWSHLRTGGPKVNTEAFF; CDR3 DNA: TGTGCCTGGAGTCACCTGCGGACAGGGGGCCCAAAGGTGAACACTGAAGCTTTCTTT
clone size: NA; CDR3 length: 14; D gene: NA; V gene: TRBV11-2; J gene: TRBJ1-1; CDR3 protein: CASSLGTGSTEAFF; CDR3 DNA: TGTGCCAGCAGCTTAGGAACAGGGAGCACTGAAGCTTTCTTT
clone size: NA; CDR3 length: 12; D gene: NA; V gene: TRBV7-8; J gene: TRBJ1-1; CDR3 protein: CASSGRGPEAFF; CDR3 DNA: TGTGCCAGCAGCGGCCGAGGGCCTGAAGCTTTCTTT
clone size: NA; CDR3 length: 18; D gene: TRBD2; V gene: TRBV9; J gene: TRBJ2-3; CDR3 protein: CASSVVGFWASGPDTQYF; CDR3 DNA: TGTGCCAGCAGCGTAGTTGGGTTTTGGGCTAGCGGGCCAGATACGCAGTATTTT
clone size: NA; CDR3 length: 16; D gene: TRBD1; V gene: TRBV10-3; J gene: TRBJ2-7; CDR3 protein: CAISTNGQGGSYEQYF; CDR3 DNA: TGTGCCATCAGTACTAACGGACAGGGGGGCTCCTACGAGCAGTACTTC
clone size: NA; CDR3 length: 16; D gene: TRBD2; V gene: TRBV9; J gene: TRBJ2-5; CDR3 protein: CASSARLAGERETQYF; CDR3 DNA: TGTGCCAGCAGCGCGAGACTAGCGGGAGAAAGGGAGACCCAGTACTTC
clone size: NA; CDR3 length: 15; D gene: TRBD1; V gene: TRBV7-8; J gene: TRBJ2-7; CDR3 protein: CASSLAVTGVDDKYF; CDR3 DNA: TGTGCCAGCAGCTTAGCGGTCACAGGGGTGGATGATAAGTACTTC
clone size: once; CDR3 length: 13; D gene: TRBD1; V gene: TRBV27; J gene: TRBJ1-1; CDR3 protein: CASSSGTGLRGFF; CDR3 DNA: TGTGCCAGCAGTTCAGGGACAGGGCTGAGAGGGTTCTTT
clone size: NA; CDR3 length: 13; D gene: NA; V gene: TRBV19; J gene: TRBJ1-4; CDR3 protein: CASSVGLSEKLFF; CDR3 DNA: TGTGCCAGTAGTGTGGGACTGTCCGAAAAACTGTTTTTT
clone size: NA; CDR3 length: 13; D gene: NA; V gene: TRBV27; J gene: TRBJ1-1; CDR3 protein: CASSFAGGPEAFF; CDR3 DNA: TGTGCCAGCAGCTTCGCAGGCGGGCCTGAAGCTTTCTTT
clone size: NA; CDR3 length: 18; D gene: TRBD2; V gene: TRBV5-1; J gene: TRBJ2-1; CDR3 protein: CASRRTPGLAGGHHEQFF; CDR3 DNA: TGCGCCAGCAGAAGAACACCGGGACTAGCGGGGGGTCATCATGAGCAGTTCTTC
clone size: NA; CDR3 length: 13; D gene: TRBD1; V gene: TRBV13; J gene: TRBJ1-1; CDR3 protein: CASSSRGRGEAFF; CDR3 DNA: TGTGCCAGCAGCTCGAGGGGGCGAGGTGAAGCTTTCTTT
clone size: NA; CDR3 length: 15; D gene: TRBD2; V gene: TRBV18; J gene: TRBJ2-7; CDR3 protein: CASSDRGGKPYEQYF; CDR3 DNA: TGTGCCAGCTCAGATCGGGGGGGCAAACCCTACGAGCAGTACTTC
clone size: NA; CDR3 length: 19; D gene: NA; V gene: TRBV7-9; J gene: TRBJ1-6; CDR3 protein: CASSSPGRPGVRGNSPLHF; CDR3 DNA: TGTGCCAGCAGCTCCCCCGGTAGGCCAGGGGTTAGAGGTAATTCACCCCTCCACTTT
clone size: once; CDR3 length: 15; D gene: NA; V gene: TRBV6-4; J gene: TRBJ1-2; CDR3 protein: CASSPTGPTNYGYTF; CDR3 DNA: TGTGCCAGCAGCCCTACAGGTCCTACTAACTATGGCTACACCTTC
clone size: NA; CDR3 length: 13; D gene: NA; V gene: TRBV2; J gene: TRBJ2-3; CDR3 protein: CASPSGSTDTQYF; CDR3 DNA: TGTGCCTCCCCGAGCGGGAGCACAGATACGCAGTATTTT
clone size: medium-sized; CDR3 length: 15; D gene: NA; V gene: TRBV7-6; J gene: TRBJ1-1; CDR3 protein: CASSSQPTGSTEAFF; CDR3 DNA: TGTGCCAGCAGCTCCCAACCGACAGGATCTACTGAAGCTTTCTTT
clone size: NA; CDR3 length: 14; D gene: NA; V gene: TRBV5-1; J gene: TRBJ2-3; CDR3 protein: CASSLEGGEDTQYF; CDR3 DNA: TGCGCCAGCAGCTTGGAGGGCGGGGAAGATACGCAGTATTTT
clone size: once; CDR3 length: 15; D gene: TRBD1; V gene: TRBV19; J gene: TRBJ2-2; CDR3 protein: CASSREQGALGELFF; CDR3 DNA: TGTGCCAGTAGTAGGGAACAGGGGGCTTTAGGGGAGCTGTTTTTT
clone size: NA; CDR3 length: 15; D gene: NA; V gene: TRBV30; J gene: TRBJ1-5; CDR3 protein: CAWNLRGLNNQPQHF; CDR3 DNA: TGTGCCTGGAACTTGCGGGGGCTGAACAATCAGCCCCAGCATTTT
clone size: NA; CDR3 length: 16; D gene: TRBD2; V gene: TRBV19; J gene: TRBJ2-2; CDR3 protein: CASSLAGGPLTGELFF; CDR3 DNA: TGTGCCAGTAGTCTCGCGGGAGGGCCCTTGACCGGGGAGCTGTTTTTT